This passage covers 17 T cell receptor beta chains from one sample sequenced in a study of PD-L1 blockade in urothelial cancer. This table comes from immunoSEQ multiplex PCR, and its TCRdb copy is limited to in-frame clones, with some not included. This repertoire shows tens of thousands of clones, about 90% found once; its top ten account for 4.5% to 7%. The sample was PBMCs, taken around atezolizumab (anti-PD-L1) treatment. These receptors were taken from a woman between 65 and 79 years old with urothelial cancer.

This clone appeared a single time. The rearrangement joins TRBV27 to TRBJ1-2; D possibly corresponds to TRBD1 (5 bases). V was shortened by 7 bases and J by 7 bases, with 10 bases between the two germline ends. Per germline, CDR1 MNHEY and CDR2 SMNVEV (reference sequence). The CDR3 is 11 residues long. CDR3 protein: CASKGFSGYTF. DNA of the CDR3: TGTGCCAGCAAGGGGTTTTCTGGCTACACCTTC.

The rearrangement links TRBV4-1 to TRBJ2-1; 10 bases line up with TRBD1. The CDR3 loop spans 18 amino acids. CDR1 is MGHRA, CDR2 YSYEKL, per germline. Trimming at V came to 3 bases and at J to 5 bases, leaving 13 bases not matched to a gene. The CDR3 sequence is CASSQGLTGTGVDNEQFF. In DNA form, the CDR3 reads TGCGCCAGCAGCCAGGGACTTACCGGGACAGGGGTAGACAATGAGCAGTTCTTC.

This clone appeared a single time. The chain combines TRBV30 with TRBJ2-7, with D perhaps matching TRBD2 (5 bases). This CDR3 spans 14 amino acids. CDR1 is GTSNPN and CDR2 is SVGIG in the germline V gene (reference sequence). The germline V and J ends were trimmed by 5 bases and 4 bases, with 18 bases remaining between them. CDR3 DNA sequence: TGTGCCTGGGGAGGTGACCACGACCTTTACGAGCAGTACTTC. Translation: CAWGGDHDLYEQYF.

V and J are TRBV5-1 and TRBJ2-3; maybe TRBD2 (6 bases). Germline CDR1 SGHRS, CDR2 YFSETQ. This CDR3 spans 15 amino acids. Trimming removed 2 bases at V and 4 bases at J, with 14 bases between. CDR3 in amino acids: CASSFVGGSPDTQYF. The CDR3 nucleotides are TGCGCCAGCAGCTTCGTTGGGGGGAGCCCAGATACGCAGTATTTT.

This clone was observed once. This sequence joins TRBV27 and TRBJ2-5, with 12 bases fitting TRBD2. V shed 5 bases and J 4 bases; nucleotides not matched to a gene: 8. Germline loops: CDR1 MNHEY, CDR2 SMNVEV (reference sequence). The CDR3 spans 16 residues. CDR3 nucleotide sequence: TGTGCCAGCAGTGATAGGACTAGCGGGGTTCCAGAGACCCAGTACTTC. This codes for CASSDRTSGVPETQYF.

The chain employs TRBV11-3 and TRBJ1-1; D remains unclear. Germline CDR1 reads SGHNT; CDR2 reads YENEEA. Trimming shortened V by 4 bases and J by 1 base, and 7 bases separated the two germline ends. The CDR3 runs 13 residues. CDR3 nucleotide sequence: TGTGCCAGCAGCTCTGGAGGGAACACTGAAGCTTTCTTT. Encoded protein: CASSSGGNTEAFF. Based on the CDR3 plus reference TRBV11-3 and TRBJ1-1, the full variable domain is EAGVVQSPRYKIIEKKQPVAFWCNPISGHNTLYWYLQNLGQGPELLIRYENEEAVDDSQLPKDRFSAERLKGVDSTLKIQPAELGDSAVYLCASSSGGNTEAFFGQGTRLTVV.

The CDR3 DNA reads as TGCGCCAGCAGCTTGGTGCCCACAGGGGAAGGGGCAGATACGCAGTATTTT. As protein: CASSLVPTGEGADTQYF. The chain links TRBV5-1 to TRBJ2-3; TRBD1 agrees at 7 bases. Germline V gene lookup returns CDR1 SGHRS and CDR2 YFSETQ. J lost 4 bases, V lost 0 bases, and 11 bases had no gene match. The length of the CDR3 is 17 residues.

This sequence joins TRBV30 and TRBJ1-2, with a possible D match to TRBD1 (5 bases). V was clipped by 0 bases and J by 8 bases, with 25 bases between them. CDR3 size: 17 residues. Germline V gene data show CDR1 as GTSNPN and CDR2 as SVGIG (reference sequence). CDR3 residues: CAWSVPLDSTLARGYTF. For the CDR3, the DNA is TGTGCCTGGAGTGTACCCCTCGACAGTACTCTTGCTAGGGGCTACACCTTC.

DNA for the CDR3: TGCGCCAGCAGTGAGTACAGGAACTATGGCTACACCTTC. Its protein product is CASSEYRNYGYTF. V and J are TRBV10-2 and TRBJ1-2, with D perhaps TRBD1 (5 bases). V lost 1 base and J lost 2, with 5 bases in between. CDR1 and CDR2 (germline): WSHSY, SAAADI. The CDR3 spans 13 residues.

The rearrangement links TRBV28 to TRBJ1-5, with D tentatively TRBD1 (5 bases). The CDR3 extends over 15 amino acids. Trimming removed 5 bases at V and 4 bases at J, with 15 bases between. Germline values: CDR1 MDHEN, CDR2 SYDVKM. The CDR3 coding sequence is TGTGCCAGCAGTCCCGCGGGGGGGGTTAATCAGCCCCAGCATTTT. Translating it yields CASSPAGGVNQPQHF.

The chain links TRBV10-1 to TRBJ2-7; 12 positions match TRBD1. V lost 2 bases and J lost 6; bases outside the gene matches: 2. The CDR3 length is 14 residues. Germline V lookup: CDR1 WNHNN, CDR2 SYGVQD (reference sequence). In DNA, the CDR3 is TGCGCCAGCAGTGAGGGGACAGGGGGCCGCGAGCAGTACTTC. Encoded protein: CASSEGTGGREQYF.

The chain joins TRBV10-1 to TRBJ2-5, with D perhaps TRBD1 (6 bases). CDR1 and CDR2 from the germline V gene are WNHNN and SYGVQD (reference sequence). This CDR3 contains 15 residues. V was clipped by 0 bases and J by 4 bases, with 12 bases between them. This CDR3 is CASSESGARGETQYF. Here the CDR3 DNA reads TGCGCCAGCAGTGAGTCGGGGGCAAGGGGAGAGACCCAGTACTTC.

The chain links TRBV19 to TRBJ1-1; D is unresolved. Trimming took 3 bases from V and 2 from J, leaving 10 bases between them. The CDR3 totals 14 residues. Germline V gene sequence: CDR1 LNHDA, CDR2 SQIVND (reference sequence). The CDR3 loop is CASSIGTANTEAFF. Here the CDR3 DNA reads TGTGCCAGTAGTATTGGTACTGCTAACACTGAAGCTTTCTTT.

The sample holds one count of this clone. This chain uses TRBV18 with TRBJ2-2; 10 bases are a match to TRBD2. The CDR3 has 16 residues. The germline V gene encodes CDR1 KGHSH and CDR2 LQKENI. V gave up 0 bases and J gave up 9 bases; unmatched junction bases: 7. This chain's CDR3 is CASSPPPGTSERELFF. CDR3 DNA: TGTGCCAGCTCACCACCCCCCGGGACTAGCGAACGGGAGCTGTTTTTT.

A few counts support this clone. This chain uses TRBV6-5 with TRBJ2-5; no definite D call. This CDR3 spans 12 amino acids. Looked up from germline, CDR1 is MNHEY and CDR2 is SVGAGI. The V gene lost 5 bases and the J gene lost 1 base, with 5 bases spanning the gap. CDR3 protein: CASSHSQETQYF. Written as DNA, the CDR3 is TGTGCCAGCAGTCACAGCCAAGAGACCCAGTACTTC.

The chain joins TRBV6-1 to TRBJ1-4; D might be TRBD1 (5 bases). V was cut by 2 bases and J by 5 bases, with 12 bases left in between. CDR1 MNHNS and CDR2 SASEGT come from the germline V gene. This CDR3 is built from 15 residues. CDR3 in DNA: TGTGCCAGCAGTGAACAACGGGGACTGAATGAAAAACTGTTTTTT. Its protein is CASSEQRGLNEKLFF.

The rearrangement joins TRBV4-3 to TRBJ2-7, with 7 nucleotides matching TRBD1. Germline V lookup: CDR1 LGHNA, CDR2 YSLEER. Trimming took 4 bases from V and 3 from J; bases not matched to a gene: 3. This CDR3 is built from 13 residues. The CDR3 bases are TGCGCCAGCAGCCGGGGACAGATCTACGAGCAGTACTTC. Translated: CASSRGQIYEQYF.